This TCR beta chain was recorded in a study of a mutant IDH1 vaccine in newly diagnosed glioma. The wider study: Patients were started on vaccination 4-6 weeks after radiotherapy alone, or with temozolomide cycles. At week 47 came visit V13, while visit V12 had come at week 35.

Of note for this clone: Its antigen is not known.

CDR3 length equals 14 residues. V dropped 6 bases and J dropped 4 bases, with 15 bases sitting between them. Per the germline V gene, CDR1 is MNHEY and CDR2 is SMNVEV (reference sequence). Time point noted: week 35, safety follow-up. Every single dose of the vaccine, 300 ug of mutant IDH1 20-mer peptide, came with topical imiquimod. Each tumor in the donors was a new WHO grade 3 or 4 astrocytoma, IDH1-mutant and ATRX-lost. Produced via immunoSEQ multiplex PCR; TCRdb's table is partial and in-frame only. This sample has 60,000 to 65,000 clones, with 80% to 90% found just once. Sequencing used PBMCs, obtained from a glioma patient whose treatment included an IDH1 peptide vaccine. The receptor was derived from a man aged 25-45 years with glioma. This chain uses TRBV27 with TRBJ1-1; D is perhaps TRBD1 (6 bases). The CDR3 protein is CASSSPGARTEAFF. The CDR3 region has the DNA TGTGCCAGCAGCTCCCCGGGGGCGCGCACTGAAGCTTTCTTT.